Listed below are T cell receptor beta chains from one sample, sequenced in a study of blood T cell repertoires in COVID-19. Using immunoSEQ multiplex PCR, the repertoire was profiled, and TCRdb retains in-frame clones only, with some absent. The sample comprises just over 650,000 clones, more than 80% of which are singletons, and 0.2% to 0.3% rests with the top ten. Sequencing was done on a sample of peripheral blood. The origin of the receptors is a woman aged 18-35 years with acute or convalescent COVID-19. CDR3s include the opening cysteine and the closing phenylalanine or tryptophan. The D gene is left open where the match is weak. Clone sizes are given selectively: once, few, many, or a class where the clone is expanded.

j_call d_call clone_size v_call cdr3_nt cdr3_aa
TRBJ1-1 . . TRBV3-1/TRBV3-2 TGTGCCAGCAGCCAAGCCCCCAGGGTTAGCACTGAAGCTTTCTTT CASSQAPRVSTEAFF
TRBJ1-5 TRBD1 . TRBV5-1 TGCGCCAGCAGCCTCGGGACAGGGCAAGGTCAGCCCCAGCATTTT CASSLGTGQGQPQHF
TRBJ1-2 TRBD1 . TRBV7-2 TGTGCCAGCAGCCAGACAGGGGGTTTAAACTATGGCTACACCTTC CASSQTGGLNYGYTF
TRBJ1-1 TRBD1 few TRBV30 TGTGCCTGGAGTCTCACAGGGGGGAACACTGAAGCTTTCTTT CAWSLTGGNTEAFF
TRBJ1-1 TRBD1 . TRBV4-2 TGTGCCAGCAGCCAAGGTCACAGGGGCGATGAAGCTTTCTTT CASSQGHRGDEAFF
TRBJ1-1 TRBD1 few TRBV30 TGTGCCTGGAGTCGACAGGGGAACACTGAAGCTTTCTTT CAWSRQGNTEAFF
TRBJ1-1 . . TRBV5-1 TGCGCCAGCAGCCCCCTGGGAGGGACTGAAGCTTTCTTT CASSPLGGTEAFF
TRBJ1-5 . . TRBV6-5 TGTGCCAGCAGTTACTCTTCGGGGAATAGCAATCAGCCCCAGCATTTT CASSYSSGNSNQPQHF
TRBJ1-1 . . TRBV11-2 TGTGCCAGCAGCTTAGGGAGGGACTTCGTCACTGAAGCTTTCTTT CASSLGRDFVTEAFF
TRBJ2-2 . . TRBV6-1 TGTGCCAGCAGTGCCCTGAACAGGGAGGGGTTCACCGGGGAGCTGTTTTTT CASSALNREGFTGELFF
TRBJ2-2 . . TRBV3-1/TRBV3-2 TGTGCCAGCAGCCTTACAGGAATTAACACCGGGGAGCTGTTTTTT CASSLTGINTGELFF
TRBJ2-7 . . TRBV30 TGTGCCTGGAGTGTAGAGGGATACTACGAGCAGTACTTC CAWSVEGYYEQYF
TRBJ1-2 . few TRBV9 TGTGCCAGCAGCGCGCAGGGTTTCTATGGCTACACCTTC CASSAQGFYGYTF
TRBJ1-5 . . TRBV30 TGTGCCTGGAGTGAACCCCAGGCAGGGCTGGGCCAGCATTTT CAWSEPQAGLGQHF
TRBJ1-4 . . TRBV7-2 TGTGCCAGCAGCACCCTAGGAGCAGCCGATACTAATGAAAAACTGTTTTTT CASSTLGAADTNEKLFF
TRBJ2-3 TRBD1 . TRBV6-4 TGTGCCAGCTCCAGGGGGAGCACAGATACGCAGTATTTT CASSRGSTDTQYF
TRBJ1-5 TRBD1 . TRBV27 TGTGCCAGCAGAATGACAGGGGGTACACAGCCCCAGCATTTT CASRMTGGTQPQHF
TRBJ1-6 TRBD1 . TRBV25-1 TGTGCCAGCAGTGGAGGACAGGGAGGATCACCCCTCCACTTT CASSGGQGGSPLHF
TRBJ2-6 . few TRBV15 TGTGCCACCAGCAGAGATTCAAGCAGCGGCTCTGGGGCCAACGTCCTGACTTTC CATSRDSSSGSGANVLTF
TRBJ2-7 . . TRBV5-1 TGCGCCAGCAGCTTGGTACAGGGACAATCCTACGAGCAGTACTTC CASSLVQGQSYEQYF
TRBJ2-7 TRBD1 . TRBV30 TGTGCCTGGAACCGTGGGGGACAGGGCCACGAGCAGTACTTC CAWNRGGQGHEQYF
TRBJ1-6 TRBD1 . TRBV9 TGTGCCAGCAGCGTGACAGGGGCGAAGGGGTCACCCCTCCACTTT CASSVTGAKGSPLHF
TRBJ2-2 TRBD2 . TRBV27 TGTGCCAGCAGTACACTAGCGGGGGTGAACACCGGGGAGCTGTTTTTT CASSTLAGVNTGELFF
TRBJ2-1 TRBD1 . TRBV5-6 TGTGCCAGCAGCTCGGACAGGGGCCTGCCTGAGCAGTTCTTC CASSSDRGLPEQFF
TRBJ2-7 TRBD2 . TRBV5-6 TGTGCCAGCAGCTTCGCGGGGGGAGTTCACGAGCAGTACTTC CASSFAGGVHEQYF
TRBJ1-5 . . TRBV11-2 TGTGCCAGCAGCTTAGGAGAGTATAGCAATCAGCCCCAGCATTTT CASSLGEYSNQPQHF
TRBJ2-1 . . TRBV24-1 TGTGCCACCAGTGACGGGGAACTTTCATACAATGAGCAGTTCTTC CATSDGELSYNEQFF
TRBJ1-2 . . TRBV28 TGTGCCAGCAGTTTATTGTCAAGCGGACAGAGATATGGCTACACCTTC CASSLLSSGQRYGYTF
TRBJ1-4 . . TRBV18 TGTGCCAGCTCACCGTCGGGAGGGCCAACTAATGAAAAACTGTTTTTT CASSPSGGPTNEKLFF
TRBJ2-1 . . TRBV19 TGTGCCAGTAGTCCCGGGACTGGCAATGAGCAGTTCTTC CASSPGTGNEQFF
TRBJ1-1 . . TRBV19 TGTGCCAGTAGTATACGGGGGGAGGGAGCTTTCTTT CASSIRGEGAFF
TRBJ1-5 TRBD1 . TRBV19 TGTGCCAGTAGTCCCAGGACAGGGCGGACCCATCAGCCCCAGCATTTT CASSPRTGRTHQPQHF
TRBJ2-5 TRBD2 . TRBV4-2 TGTGCCAGCAGCCCAACCCAGAGCGGGGGTGGTCGTGAGACCCAGTACTTC CASSPTQSGGGRETQYF
TRBJ2-3 TRBD1 . TRBV9 TGTGCCAGCAGCCAAGGGGGCCTCCCCATGGATACGCAGTATTTT CASSQGGLPMDTQYF
TRBJ1-2 . . TRBV6-5 TGTGCCAGCAGTTACGTCACAGGAGGGAACTATGGCTACACCTTC CASSYVTGGNYGYTF
TRBJ1-3 . . TRBV19 TGTGCCAGTAGTATAGTAGCGAGCTCTGGAAACACCATATATTTT CASSIVASSGNTIYF
TRBJ2-4 TRBD1 . TRBV5-1 TGCGCCAGCAGCGACGACAGGGGTCGGATTCAGTACTTC CASSDDRGRIQYF
TRBJ2-1 . . TRBV2 TGTGCCAACAGCCATGACAGGTTGGGTGACAATGAGCAGTTCTTC CANSHDRLGDNEQFF
TRBJ2-1 TRBD2 . TRBV6-4 TGTGCCAGCAGTGGGGCCCCGGGGGGGCAGGGGAGCGTCAATGAGCAGTTCTTC CASSGAPGGQGSVNEQFF
TRBJ1-1 . . TRBV7-8 TGTGCCAGCAGCTTATTAGGGGCCTCTGAAGCTTTCTTT CASSLLGASEAFF
TRBJ2-3 TRBD1 . TRBV15 TGTGCCACCAGCAGAGTCCCGGGACAGGGGACAGATACGCAGTATTTT CATSRVPGQGTDTQYF
TRBJ1-6 . . TRBV30 TGTGCCTGGAGTGTAGTGCGCCAGAGTATAATTAGGGGTAATTCACCCCTCCACTTT CAWSVVRQSIIRGNSPLHF
TRBJ1-2 . . TRBV6-5 TGTGTCAGCAGTTACTCCCAGGGGAGAGGCAGTGGCTACACCTTC CVSSYSQGRGSGYTF
TRBJ1-3 . . TRBV21-1 TGTGCCAGCAGCAACTTTTTTAGGGGTTCTGGAAACACCATATATTTT CASSNFFRGSGNTIYF
TRBJ2-7 . . TRBV9 TGTGCCAGCAGCGTAGCAGCAGACAGTACCTACGAGCAGTACTTC CASSVAADSTYEQYF
TRBJ2-7 . . TRBV2 TGTGCCAGCAGGTCCTCCTTCTCCTACGAGCAGTACTTC CASRSSFSYEQYF
TRBJ1-2 . . TRBV2 TGTGCCAGCAGCAGAGAGGTCTATGGCTACACCTTC CASSREVYGYTF
TRBJ1-1 . . TRBV9 TGTGCCAGCAGCGTAAAAACCGGAGGCACTGAAGCTTTCTTT CASSVKTGGTEAFF
TRBJ1-4 . . TRBV2 TGTGCCAGCAGTGACCAGGGGACAACTAATGAAAAACTGTTTTTT CASSDQGTTNEKLFF
TRBJ2-2 . . TRBV6-5 TGTGCCAGCAGGAGAGAGGGAGTTACCGGGGAGCTGTTTTTT CASRREGVTGELFF
TRBJ1-6 . . TRBV2 TGTGCCAGCAGTGAGAGACTTCCCTCCTATAATTCACCCCTCCACTTT CASSERLPSYNSPLHF
TRBJ1-1 . . TRBV7-5 TGTGCCAGAAGCTCCTTCCTCAAAGGCAGGATTTTGAACACTGAAGCTTTCTTT CARSSFLKGRILNTEAFF
TRBJ1-5 . . TRBV19 TGTGCCAGTAGCCCTCTTGGCGGCGGCCTCAATCAGCCCCAGCATTTT CASSPLGGGLNQPQHF
TRBJ2-3 . . TRBV18 TGTGCCAGCTCACCCGACAGGACAGATACGCAGTATTTT CASSPDRTDTQYF
TRBJ2-7 TRBD1 . TRBV12-5 TGTGCTAGTGGGGTAGGGACAGGGCGTACCTACGAGCAGTACTTC CASGVGTGRTYEQYF